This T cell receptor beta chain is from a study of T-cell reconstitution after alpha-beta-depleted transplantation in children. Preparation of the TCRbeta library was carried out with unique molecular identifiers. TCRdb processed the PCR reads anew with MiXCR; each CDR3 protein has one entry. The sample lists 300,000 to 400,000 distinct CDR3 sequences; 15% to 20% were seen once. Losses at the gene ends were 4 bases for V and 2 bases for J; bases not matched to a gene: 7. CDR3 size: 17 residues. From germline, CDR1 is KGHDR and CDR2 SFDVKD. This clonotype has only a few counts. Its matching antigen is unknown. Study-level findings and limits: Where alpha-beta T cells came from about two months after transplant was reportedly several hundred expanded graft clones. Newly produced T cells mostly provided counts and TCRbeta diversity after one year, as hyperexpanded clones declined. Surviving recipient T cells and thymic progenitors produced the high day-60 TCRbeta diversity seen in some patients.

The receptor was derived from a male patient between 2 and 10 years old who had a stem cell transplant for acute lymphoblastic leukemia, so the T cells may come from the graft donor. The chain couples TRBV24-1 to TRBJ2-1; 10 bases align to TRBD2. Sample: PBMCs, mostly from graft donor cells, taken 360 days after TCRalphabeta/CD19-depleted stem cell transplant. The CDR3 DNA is TGTGCCACCAGTGACCCAACTAGCGGGGACCCCTACAATGAGCAGTTCTTC. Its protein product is CATSDPTSGDPYNEQFF.